This T cell receptor beta chain was captured by sequencing in a study of prognosis after radiotherapy for stage I lung cancer. As for the study in general: Patients numbered around 12 men and more than 5 women, aged roughly 53 to 90 with a median of approximately 74 years. The radiotherapy was SBRT split into 3 to 5 fractions, giving a biologically effective dose of at least 100 Gy.

Amplicons of TCR beta CDR3 were generated from genomic DNA by two-round multiplex PCR. Initially, in first-round PCR, primers specific to each TRBV and TRBJ gene were used. TCRdb ran MiXCR on the multiplex PCR reads and lists one entry per CDR3 protein. The sample includes 30,000 or so distinct CDR3 sequences, about a third of them seen just once. Concerning this clonotype itself: Antigen unknown. A far larger clone is only one base removed, so a read error is likely.

Study-level results: Patients with distant metastases had lower Shannon entropy after stereotactic body radiation therapy.

CDR3 length: 14 residues. Trimming removed 1 base at V and 4 bases at J, with 10 bases between. Germline V CDR1 and CDR2: MNHGY, SVAAGI. This TCR derives from a donor aged 50 or older with non-small cell lung cancer. Sequenced material: PBMCs, taken before or after stereotactic body radiation therapy (not recorded which). The genes are TRBV6-9 and TRBJ1-1; D gene ambiguous. CDR3 region: CASSYYPTATEAFF. The CDR3 nucleotides read TGTGCCAGCAGTTATTACCCGACGGCCACTGAAGCTTTCTTT.